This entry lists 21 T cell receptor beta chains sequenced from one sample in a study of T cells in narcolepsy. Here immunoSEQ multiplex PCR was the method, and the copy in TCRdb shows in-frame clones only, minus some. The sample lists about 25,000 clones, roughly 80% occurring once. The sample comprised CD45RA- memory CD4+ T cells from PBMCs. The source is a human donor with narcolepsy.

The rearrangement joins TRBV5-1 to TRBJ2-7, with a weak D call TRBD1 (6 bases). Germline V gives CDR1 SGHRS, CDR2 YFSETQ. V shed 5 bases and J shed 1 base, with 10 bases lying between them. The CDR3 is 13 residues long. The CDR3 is CASRPDRSYEQYF. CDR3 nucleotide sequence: TGCGCCAGCAGGCCAGACAGGTCCTACGAGCAGTACTTC.

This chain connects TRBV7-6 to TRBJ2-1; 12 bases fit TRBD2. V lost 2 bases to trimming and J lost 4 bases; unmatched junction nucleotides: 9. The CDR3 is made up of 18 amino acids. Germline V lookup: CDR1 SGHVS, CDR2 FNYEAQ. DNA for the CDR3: TGTGCCAGCAGCTTAAACCTCCACCTAGCGGGAGGGTACAATGAGCAGTTCTTC. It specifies CASSLNLHLAGGYNEQFF.

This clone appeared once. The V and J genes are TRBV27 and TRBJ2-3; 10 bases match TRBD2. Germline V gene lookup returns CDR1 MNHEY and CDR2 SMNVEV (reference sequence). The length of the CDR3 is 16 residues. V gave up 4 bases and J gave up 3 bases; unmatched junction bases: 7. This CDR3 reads CASSSSSGSRTDTQYF. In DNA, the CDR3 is TGTGCCAGCAGTTCTTCTAGCGGGAGTAGAACAGATACGCAGTATTTT.

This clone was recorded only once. CDR3 amino acids: CASSYSGLGTEAFF. CDR3 in DNA: TGTGCCAGCAGTTACTCAGGGTTGGGCACTGAAGCTTTCTTT. The chain combines TRBV6-5 with TRBJ1-1, with D unclear. V lost 0 bases and J lost 4, with 9 bases in between. Germline CDR1 MNHEY, CDR2 SVGAGI. CDR3 length equals 14 residues.

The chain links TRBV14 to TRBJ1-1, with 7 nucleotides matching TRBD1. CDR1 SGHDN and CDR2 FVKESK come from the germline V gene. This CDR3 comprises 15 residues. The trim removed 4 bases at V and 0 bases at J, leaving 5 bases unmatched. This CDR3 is CASSRGTAMNTEAFF. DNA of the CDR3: TGTGCCAGCAGCCGCGGGACAGCCATGAACACTGAAGCTTTCTTT. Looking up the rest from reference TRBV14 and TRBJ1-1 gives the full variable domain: EAGVTQFPSHSVIEKGQTVTLRCDPISGHDNLYWYRRVMGKEIKFLLHFVKESKQDESGMPNNRFLAERTGGTYSTLKVQPAELEDSGVYFCASSRGTAMNTEAFFGQGTRLTVV.

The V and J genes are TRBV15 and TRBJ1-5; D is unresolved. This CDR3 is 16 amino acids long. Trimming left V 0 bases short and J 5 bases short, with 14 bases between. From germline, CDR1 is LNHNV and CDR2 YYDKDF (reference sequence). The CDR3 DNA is TGTGCCACCAGCAGAGAGGGTTCCATGATGCATCAGCCCCAGCATTTT. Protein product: CATSREGSMMHQPQHF.

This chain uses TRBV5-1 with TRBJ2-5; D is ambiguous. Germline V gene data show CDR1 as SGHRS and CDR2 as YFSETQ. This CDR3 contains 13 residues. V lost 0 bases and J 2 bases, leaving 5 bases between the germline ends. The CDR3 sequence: CASSLALQETQYF. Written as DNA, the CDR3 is TGCGCCAGCAGCTTGGCTCTGCAAGAGACCCAGTACTTC.

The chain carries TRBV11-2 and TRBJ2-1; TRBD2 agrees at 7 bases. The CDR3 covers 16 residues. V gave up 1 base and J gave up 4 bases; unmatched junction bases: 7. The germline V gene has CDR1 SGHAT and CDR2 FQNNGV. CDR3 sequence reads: CASSLAGGLGYNEQFF. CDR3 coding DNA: TGTGCCAGCAGCTTAGCGGGGGGACTGGGTTACAATGAGCAGTTCTTC.

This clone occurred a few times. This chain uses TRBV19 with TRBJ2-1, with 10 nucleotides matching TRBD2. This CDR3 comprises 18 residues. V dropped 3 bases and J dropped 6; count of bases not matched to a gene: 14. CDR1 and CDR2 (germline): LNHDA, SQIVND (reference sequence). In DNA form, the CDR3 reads TGTGCCAGTAGTATCCGGGGGGCTAGCGGGAGAGTAAGCAATGAGCAGTTCTTC. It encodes CASSIRGASGRVSNEQFF.

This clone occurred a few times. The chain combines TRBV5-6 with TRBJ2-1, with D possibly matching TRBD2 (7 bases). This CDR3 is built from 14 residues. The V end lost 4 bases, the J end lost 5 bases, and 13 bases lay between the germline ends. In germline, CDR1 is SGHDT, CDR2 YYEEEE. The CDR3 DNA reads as TGTGCCAGCAGCGGGGCGGGGGCCAACAATGAGCAGTTCTTC. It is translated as CASSGAGANNEQFF.

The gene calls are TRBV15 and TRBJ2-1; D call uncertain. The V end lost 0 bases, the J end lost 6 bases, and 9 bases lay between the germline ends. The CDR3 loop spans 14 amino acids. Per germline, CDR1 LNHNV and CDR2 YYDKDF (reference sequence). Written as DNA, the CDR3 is TGTGCCACCAGCAGAGATATAGCCTCCAATGAGCAGTTCTTC. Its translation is CATSRDIASNEQFF.

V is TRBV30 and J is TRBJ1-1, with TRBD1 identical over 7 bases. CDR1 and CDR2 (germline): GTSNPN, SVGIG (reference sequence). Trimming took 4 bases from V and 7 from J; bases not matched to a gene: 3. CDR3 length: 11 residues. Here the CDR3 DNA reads TGTGCCTGGAATACAGGGGTTGAAGCTTTCTTT. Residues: CAWNTGVEAFF.

The CDR3 protein is CASSDFNYVRGQKTQYF. DNA of the CDR3: TGTGCCAGCAGTGACTTTAACTATGTCAGGGGTCAAAAGACCCAGTACTTC. This chain uses TRBV25-1 with TRBJ2-5, with a weak D call TRBD1 (6 bases). From germline, CDR1 is MGHDK and CDR2 SYGVNS. V lost 3 bases and J 6 bases, leaving 23 bases between the germline ends. The CDR3 covers 17 residues.

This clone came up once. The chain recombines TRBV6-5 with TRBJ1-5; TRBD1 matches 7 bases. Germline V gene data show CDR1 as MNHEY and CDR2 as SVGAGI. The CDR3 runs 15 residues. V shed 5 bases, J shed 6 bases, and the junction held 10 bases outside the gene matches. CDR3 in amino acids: CASSQTTGTGQPQHF. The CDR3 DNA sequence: TGTGCCAGCAGTCAAACGACAGGGACGGGTCAGCCCCAGCATTTT.

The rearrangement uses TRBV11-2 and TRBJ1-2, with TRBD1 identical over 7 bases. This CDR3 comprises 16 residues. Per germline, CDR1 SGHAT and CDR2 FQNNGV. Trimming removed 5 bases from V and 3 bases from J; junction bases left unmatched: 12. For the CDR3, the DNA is TGTGCCAGCAGCGCCGTCGGCAGGGGGAGTCACTATGGCTACACCTTC. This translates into CASSAVGRGSHYGYTF.

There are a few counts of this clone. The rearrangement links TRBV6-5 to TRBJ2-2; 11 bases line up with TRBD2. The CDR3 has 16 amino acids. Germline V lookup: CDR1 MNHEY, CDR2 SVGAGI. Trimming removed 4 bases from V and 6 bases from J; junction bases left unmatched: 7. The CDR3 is CASSLASGRPPGELFF. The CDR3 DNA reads TGTGCCAGCAGTTTGGCTAGCGGGAGGCCCCCCGGGGAGCTGTTTTTT.

The DNA for the CDR3 is TGTGCCAGCAGTCCCTTGGGGACCGGGGAGCTGTTTTTT. This gives the protein CASSPLGTGELFF. The chain employs TRBV28 and TRBJ2-2, with D unresolved. V lost 5 bases, J lost 5 bases, and 9 bases lay in between. The CDR3 length is 13 residues. Germline CDR1 is MDHEN and CDR2 is SYDVKM. Full variable domain (missing parts from reference TRBV28 and TRBJ2-2): DVKVTQSSRYLVKRTGEKVFLECVQDMDHENMFWYRQDPGLGLRLIYFSYDVKMKEKGDIPEGYSVSREKKERFSLILESASTNQTSMYLCASSPLGTGELFFGEGSRLTVL.

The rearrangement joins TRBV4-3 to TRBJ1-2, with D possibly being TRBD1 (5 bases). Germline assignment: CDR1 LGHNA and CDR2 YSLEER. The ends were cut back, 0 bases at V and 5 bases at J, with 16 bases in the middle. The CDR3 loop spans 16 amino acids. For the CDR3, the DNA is TGCGCCAGCAGCCAAGATGGGGCAGGGCAGAATTATGGCTACACCTTC. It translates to CASSQDGAGQNYGYTF.

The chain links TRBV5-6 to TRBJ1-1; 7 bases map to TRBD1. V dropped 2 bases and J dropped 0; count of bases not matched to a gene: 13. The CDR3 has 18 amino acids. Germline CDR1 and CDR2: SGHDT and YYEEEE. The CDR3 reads CASSLPPTGLRVNTEAFF. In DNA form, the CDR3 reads TGTGCCAGCAGCTTACCCCCGACAGGGCTTAGAGTGAACACTGAAGCTTTCTTT. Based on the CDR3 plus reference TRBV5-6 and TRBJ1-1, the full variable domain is DAGVTQSPTHLIKTRGQQVTLRCSPKSGHDTVSWYQQALGQGPQFIFQYYEEEERQRGNFPDRFSGHQFPNYSSELNVNALLLGDSALYLCASSLPPTGLRVNTEAFFGQGTRLTVV.

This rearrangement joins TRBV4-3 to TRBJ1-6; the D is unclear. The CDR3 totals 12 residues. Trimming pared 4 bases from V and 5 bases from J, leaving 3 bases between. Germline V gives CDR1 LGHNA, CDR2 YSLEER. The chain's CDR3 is CASSLNNSPLHF. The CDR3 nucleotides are TGCGCCAGCAGCCTCAATAATTCACCCCTCCACTTT.

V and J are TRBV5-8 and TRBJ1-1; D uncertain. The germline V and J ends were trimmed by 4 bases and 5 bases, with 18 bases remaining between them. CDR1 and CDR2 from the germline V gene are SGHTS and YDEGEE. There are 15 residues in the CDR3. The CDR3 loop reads CASSKGEGRETEAFF. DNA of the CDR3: TGTGCCAGCAGCAAGGGTGAGGGCCGGGAGACTGAAGCTTTCTTT.